These 8 T cell receptor beta chains were all obtained from the same sample, sequenced in a study of T and B cells in COVID-19 patients. Multiplex PCR with BIOMED2 TRB-A/B primer pools amplified TRB rearrangements. MiXCR, applied by TCRdb to the multiplex PCR reads, yields one record per CDR3 protein. Among about 14,000 distinct CDR3 sequences, under 35% were seen once, and the ten largest hold over 7%. Blood genomic DNA input for TRB amplification was about 240-550 ng. Material: blood. The origin of the receptors is a human donor who had recovered from COVID-19.

This clonotype turned up a few times. This chain links TRBV5-6 with TRBJ2-5; 7 bases map to TRBD2. This CDR3 has 14 amino acids. In germline, CDR1 is SGHDT, CDR2 YYEEEE. V lost 2 bases, J lost 2 bases, and 3 bases stayed unmatched. CDR3 nucleotides: TGTGCCAGCAGCTTTCACGGGGGGCAAGAGACCCAGTACTTC. Translating gives CASSFHGGQETQYF.

This clonotype was counted between two and nine times. The V gene is TRBV30, the J gene TRBJ2-7, with D maybe TRBD2 (6 bases). In germline, CDR1 is GTSNPN, CDR2 SVGIG (reference sequence). The CDR3 length is 14 residues. V shed 2 bases and J shed 3 bases, with 14 bases lying between them. The CDR3 reads CAWSRAGTYYEQYF. The CDR3 DNA is TGTGCCTGGAGTCGAGCCGGGACTTACTACGAGCAGTACTTC. The whole variable domain, remainder taken from reference TRBV30 and TRBJ2-7, is SQTIHQWPATLVQPVGSPLSLECTVEGTSNPNLYWYRQAAGRGLQLLFYSVGIGQISSEVPQNLSASRPQDRQFILSSKKLLLSDSGFYLCAWSRAGTYYEQYFGPGTRLTVT.

This clonotype was found a few times. One junction end does not reproduce the germline sequence, and a read error may be involved. CDR3 amino acids: CASTQPGSQARVNF. CDR3 in DNA: TGTGCCAGCACTCAGCCCGGGTCACAGGCGAGGGTGAACTTC. This rearrangement joins TRBV12-3 or TRBV12-4 to TRBJ1-2, with D possibly TRBD1 on 5 matching bases. This CDR3 has 14 residues.

In its sample, this clonotype was seen a few times. V usage is TRBV7-6 and J usage is TRBJ1-1; D might be TRBD1 (6 bases). Germline V gene sequence: CDR1 SGHVS, CDR2 FNYEAQ. This CDR3 has 14 residues. V lost 5 bases and J 4 bases, leaving 14 bases between the germline ends. Here the CDR3 DNA reads TGTGCCAGCAGCCCCGAAGGGGGAAGCACTGAAGCTTTCTTT. Translated, it gives CASSPEGGSTEAFF.

This clonotype was seen repeatedly, ten times or more. The chain uses TRBV5-6 and TRBJ2-1; D not certain. This CDR3 comprises 13 residues. V lost 0 bases and J 2 bases, leaving 3 bases between the germline ends. Germline V CDR1 and CDR2: SGHDT, YYEEEE. This CDR3 is CASSLEAYNEQFF. CDR3 in DNA: TGTGCCAGCAGCTTGGAGGCCTACAATGAGCAGTTCTTC.

J is TRBJ1-3 and V is TRBV18; no clear D gene. The length of the CDR3 is 16 residues. The germline V gene encodes CDR1 KGHSH and CDR2 LQKENI. V gave up 3 bases and J gave up 8 bases, with 20 bases separating them. CDR3 residues: CASSPRGGDQRDTIYF. CDR3 DNA: TGTGCCAGCTCACCCCGAGGCGGGGATCAGAGGGACACCATATATTTT.

V usage is TRBV19 and J usage is TRBJ1-2; a weak D match, TRBD1 (6 bases). CDR1 and CDR2 from the germline V gene are LNHDA and SQIVND (reference sequence). Deletions cut 3 bases from V and 7 bases from J, with 18 bases between. The CDR3 consists of 15 residues. The CDR3: CASSIDPPGAGGYTF. As DNA, the CDR3 is TGTGCCAGTAGTATTGACCCCCCAGGGGCCGGTGGCTACACCTTC.

This clonotype has a handful of counts. The rearrangement uses TRBV6-5 and TRBJ1-2; D may be TRBD1 (5 bases). Germline V gene sequence: CDR1 MNHEY, CDR2 SVGAGI. V was clipped by 5 bases and J by 5 bases, with 6 bases between them. The CDR3 runs to 11 residues. In nucleotides, the CDR3 is TGTGCCAGCAGTGGGGGATATGGCTACACCTTC. Protein: CASSGGYGYTF.